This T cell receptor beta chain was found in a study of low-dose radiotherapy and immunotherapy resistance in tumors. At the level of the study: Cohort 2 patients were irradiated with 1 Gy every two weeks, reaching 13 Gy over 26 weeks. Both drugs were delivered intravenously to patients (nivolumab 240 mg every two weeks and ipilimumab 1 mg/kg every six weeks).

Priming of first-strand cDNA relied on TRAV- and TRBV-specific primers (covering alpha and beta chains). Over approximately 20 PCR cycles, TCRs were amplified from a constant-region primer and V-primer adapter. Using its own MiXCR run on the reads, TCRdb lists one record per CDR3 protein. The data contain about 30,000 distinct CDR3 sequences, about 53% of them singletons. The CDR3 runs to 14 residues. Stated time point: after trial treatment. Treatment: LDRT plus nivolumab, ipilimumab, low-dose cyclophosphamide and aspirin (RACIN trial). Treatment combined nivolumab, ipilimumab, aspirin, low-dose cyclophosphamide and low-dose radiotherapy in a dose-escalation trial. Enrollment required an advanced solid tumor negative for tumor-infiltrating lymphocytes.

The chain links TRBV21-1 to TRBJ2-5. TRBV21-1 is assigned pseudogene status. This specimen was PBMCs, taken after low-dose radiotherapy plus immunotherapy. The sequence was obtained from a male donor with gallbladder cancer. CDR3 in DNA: TGTGCCAGCAGCAAAGTACAGAACCAAGAGACCCAGTACTTC. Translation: CASSKVQNQETQYF.